This T cell receptor beta chain is drawn from a study of blood T cell repertoires in COVID-19. Whole-study context: PBMCs, B-cell-depleted T cells, or T cells were the source of the cDNA or gDNA that made up the material.

Seattle patient enrollment occurred during active infection, with longitudinal follow-up thereafter. In the original workflow: By means of reference gene primer amplification, nucleated cell counts were estimated. The method was immunoSEQ multiplex PCR; TCRdb's version includes in-frame clones alone and lacks a portion of them. V and J calls and clone size follow that table, whereas D and trimming were derived from the DNA. The sample lists approximately 320,000 clones; just under 90% were seen once. This clone was counted a few times. V was trimmed by 0 bases and J by 3 bases, leaving 13 bases between them. Per the germline V gene, CDR1 is SGHRS and CDR2 is YFSETQ. The CDR3 has 16 amino acids.

The sequence was obtained from a woman aged 25 to 45 with COVID-19, enrolled during active disease. The material sequenced was peripheral blood. The chain has TRBV5-1 and TRBJ1-3; possibly TRBD1 for D (6 bases). The CDR3 protein is CASSLATQGSGNTIYF. CDR3 nucleotide sequence: TGCGCCAGCAGCTTGGCCACACAGGGAAGTGGAAACACCATATATTTT.